Listed below are T cell receptor beta chains from one sample, sequenced in a study of T cell responses to AZD1222 COVID-19 vaccine. Generated by immunoSEQ multiplex PCR, the TCRdb table keeps only in-frame clones and is missing some. Counted here are approximately 76,000 clones, about 93% occurring once; the ten biggest clones make up 3.5% to 5%. The sequenced sample was peripheral blood, obtained on day 0 of MenACWY control vaccination. These receptors were obtained from an adult in good health. The CDR3 runs from the conserved cysteine through the conserved F or W. D genes are given only for firm matches. Clone sizes are given selectively: once, few, many, or a class where the clone is expanded.

TRBD2,TRBV6-2/TRBV6-3,TRBJ2-2,once,CASSPAARGGRSGELFF,TGTGCCAGCAGTCCAGCGGCGCGGGGGGGCAGAAGCGGGGAGCTGTTTTTT
TRBD2,TRBV7-2,TRBJ2-1,-,CASTLGLAGAQRSYNEQFF,TGTGCCAGCACCTTAGGACTAGCGGGAGCTCAAAGGTCCTACAATGAGCAGTTCTTC
-,TRBV30,TRBJ1-5,-,CAWTREGVNQPQHF,TGTGCCTGGACCCGGGAGGGCGTCAATCAGCCCCAGCATTTT
-,TRBV6-6,TRBJ1-1,-,CASSQQVGTEAFF,TGTGCCAGCAGTCAACAGGTTGGGACTGAAGCTTTCTTT
-,TRBV7-6,TRBJ2-5,-,CASSSGQLQGRGETQYF,TGTGCCAGCAGCTCCGGCCAGCTCCAGGGGCGCGGAGAGACCCAGTACTTC
-,TRBV28,TRBJ1-1,-,CASSLRSLVTEAFF,TGTGCCAGCAGTTTAAGATCACTGGTCACTGAAGCTTTCTTT
-,TRBV30,TRBJ1-1,once,CAWGPSGSTEAFF,TGTGCCTGGGGCCCTAGCGGGAGCACTGAAGCTTTCTTT
-,TRBV5-4,TRBJ2-7,-,CASSLYGTYEQYF,TGTGCCAGCAGCTTGTACGGCACCTACGAGCAGTACTTC
-,TRBV19,TRBJ2-2,-,CASSFSAAGELFF,TGTGCCAGTAGTTTTAGCGCGGCCGGGGAGCTGTTTTTT
-,TRBV6-5,TRBJ1-1,-,CASRDQGRTEAFF,TGTGCCAGCAGGGACCAGGGACGGACTGAAGCTTTCTTT
TRBD1,TRBV4-3,TRBJ2-7,once,CASSSGQGGEQYF,TGCGCCAGCAGCTCCGGACAGGGGGGCGAGCAGTACTTC
-,TRBV6-1,TRBJ1-5,-,CASSEAPGQSNQPQHF,TGTGCCAGCAGTGAAGCGCCGGGACAATCCAATCAGCCCCAGCATTTT
TRBD2,TRBV15,TRBJ2-3,-,CATSRGGTSGGPLGTQYF,TGTGCCACCAGCAGAGGTGGCACTAGCGGCGGGCCTTTAGGTACGCAGTATTTT
-,TRBV14,TRBJ2-2,-,CASSQALFLNTGELFF,TGTGCCAGCAGCCAAGCACTATTTCTGAACACCGGGGAGCTGTTTTTT
-,TRBV6-5,TRBJ1-1,-,CASSPRTREAFF,TGTGCCAGCAGTCCACGCACACGTGAAGCTTTCTTT
-,TRBV27,TRBJ1-3,-,CASSLTGAAGNTIYF,TGTGCCAGCAGTTTAACGGGGGCAGCTGGAAACACCATATATTTT
-,TRBV7-9,TRBJ1-1,-,CASSRVTNTEAFF,TGTGCCAGCAGCCGAGTCACGAACACTGAAGCTTTCTTT
TRBD1,TRBV5-5,TRBJ2-1,-,CASSRSTGATYNEQFF,TGTGCCAGCAGCCGATCGACAGGGGCTACCTACAATGAGCAGTTCTTC
-,TRBV7-2,TRBJ1-4,-,CASSPLPTATNEKLFF,TGTGCCAGCAGCCCACTACCGACTGCAACTAATGAAAAACTGTTTTTT
-,TRBV14,TRBJ2-5,-,CASSQDRGGALRKETQYF,TGTGCCAGCAGCCAAGATAGAGGGGGGGCGCTGAGGAAAGAGACCCAGTACTTC
TRBD2,TRBV5-4,TRBJ2-1,-,CASSGRVSYNEQFF,TGTGCCAGCAGTGGGAGGGTCTCCTACAATGAGCAGTTCTTC
-,TRBV5-4,TRBJ1-2,-,CASSVYAGQLYGYTF,TGTGCCAGCAGCGTTTACGCGGGACAACTATATGGCTACACCTTC
-,TRBV15,TRBJ2-5,-,CATSPSRQETQYF,TGTGCCACCAGCCCGAGCAGGCAAGAGACCCAGTACTTC
TRBD1,TRBV29-1,TRBJ1-4,-,CSVAMDRVGEKLFF,TGCAGCGTTGCCATGGACAGGGTGGGGGAAAAACTGTTTTTT
-,TRBV7-8,TRBJ1-5,-,CASSLKDRDQPQHF,TGTGCCAGCAGCTTAAAGGATAGGGATCAGCCCCAGCATTTT
-,TRBV30,TRBJ2-5,-,CAWDNGETQYF,TGTGCCTGGGATAACGGGGAGACCCAGTACTTC
-,TRBV6-5,TRBJ1-1,-,CASSYSSGVTEAFF,TGTGCCAGCAGTTACTCGAGTGGAGTCACTGAAGCTTTCTTT
-,TRBV7-2,TRBJ1-1,-,CASSSYQGLNTEAFF,TGTGCCAGCAGCTCTTATCAGGGCCTGAACACTGAAGCTTTCTTT
-,TRBV18,TRBJ1-5,-,CASSQQGPNSNQPQHF,TGTGCCAGCTCCCAACAGGGCCCTAATAGCAATCAGCCCCAGCATTTT
-,TRBV10-3,TRBJ2-7,-,CAIRSKSAEQYF,TGTGCCATCAGGTCAAAATCGGCCGAGCAGTACTTC
-,TRBV5-5,TRBJ1-1,-,CASSFDSGREVGAFF,TGTGCCAGCAGCTTCGATTCAGGTCGCGAGGTTGGAGCTTTCTTT
TRBD1,TRBV7-7,TRBJ2-7,-,CASSLGTGGADEQYF,TGTGCCAGCAGCTTGGGGACAGGGGGCGCGGACGAGCAGTACTTC
-,TRBV12-5,TRBJ2-1,once,CASGAWGTSRNEQFF,TGTGCTAGTGGTGCATGGGGAACCTCTAGAAATGAGCAGTTCTTC
-,TRBV6-1,TRBJ1-6,-,CASSDRRISNSPLHF,TGTGCCAGCAGTGATAGGAGGATAAGTAATTCACCCCTCCACTTT
-,TRBV5-1,TRBJ1-5,-,CASSLGGMGQPQHF,TGCGCCAGCAGCTTAGGAGGAATGGGGCAGCCCCAGCATTTT
-,TRBV4-3,TRBJ1-6,-,CASSQTGSLGNSPLHF,TGCGCCAGCAGCCAAACAGGCTCCCTCGGTAATTCACCCCTCCACTTT
-,TRBV13,TRBJ2-2,-,CASRFPSLAGELFF,TGTGCCAGCCGATTCCCGTCCCTGGCCGGGGAGCTGTTTTTT
-,TRBV7-9,TRBJ2-7,-,CALGQIAYEQYF,TGTGCGCTTGGGCAGATAGCCTACGAGCAGTACTTC
TRBD1,TRBV7-3,TRBJ1-2,-,CASSSGQGRGYTF,TGTGCCAGCAGCTCGGGACAGGGACGGGGCTACACCTTC
-,TRBV6-6,TRBJ2-2,-,CASRRPDALWERDTGELFF,TGTGCCAGCAGACGACCTGACGCGTTGTGGGAAAGGGACACCGGGGAGCTGTTTTTT
TRBD1,TRBV15,TRBJ1-6,-,CATSRDPPGQGDPNSPLHF,TGTGCCACCAGCAGAGATCCCCCCGGACAGGGGGACCCAAATTCACCCCTCCACTTT
TRBD2,TRBV9,TRBJ2-7,-,CASSPYVSGGSGEQYF,TGTGCCAGCAGCCCATACGTTAGCGGGGGCTCGGGGGAGCAGTACTTC
-,TRBV5-1,TRBJ1-2,-,CASSWGATESYGYTF,TGCGCCAGCAGCTGGGGGGCCACAGAAAGCTATGGCTACACCTTC
-,TRBV20-1,TRBJ2-7,-,CSAPTGLEQYF,TGCAGTGCCCCGACGGGACTCGAGCAGTACTTC
-,TRBV9,TRBJ2-6,-,CASSAGAGLGANVLTF,TGTGCCAGCAGCGCTGGGGCAGGGTTAGGGGCCAACGTCCTGACTTTC
TRBD1,TRBV19,TRBJ1-1,-,CASSAGRGRGTEAFF,TGTGCCAGTAGTGCAGGGAGGGGGCGAGGCACTGAAGCTTTCTTT
-,TRBV20-1,TRBJ2-1,-,CSARAPDEQFF,TGCAGTGCTAGGGCCCCGGATGAGCAGTTCTTC
TRBD2,TRBV19,TRBJ2-1,-,CASSILAGNNEQFF,TGTGCCAGTAGTATACTAGCGGGAAACAATGAGCAGTTCTTC
-,TRBV10-3,TRBJ1-2,-,CAISGGTRDYGYTF,TGTGCCATCAGTGGAGGGACACGGGACTATGGCTACACCTTC
-,TRBV7-2,TRBJ1-2,-,CASSPTALGYTF,TGTGCCAGCAGCCCGACAGCGTTGGGCTACACCTTC
-,TRBV6-6,TRBJ2-5,-,CASSYLQETQYF,TGTGCCAGCAGTTACTTACAAGAGACCCAGTACTTC
-,TRBV24-1,TRBJ2-1,-,CATSDSDRAYNEQFF,TGTGCCACCAGTGATTCCGACAGAGCCTACAATGAGCAGTTCTTC